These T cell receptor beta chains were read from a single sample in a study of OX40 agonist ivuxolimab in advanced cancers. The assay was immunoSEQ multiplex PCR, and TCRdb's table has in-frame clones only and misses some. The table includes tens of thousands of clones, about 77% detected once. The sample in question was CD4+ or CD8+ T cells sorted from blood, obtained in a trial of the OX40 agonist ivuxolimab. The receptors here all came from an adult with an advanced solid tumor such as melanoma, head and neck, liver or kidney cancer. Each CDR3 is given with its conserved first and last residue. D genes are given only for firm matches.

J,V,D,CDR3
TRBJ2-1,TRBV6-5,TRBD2,CASMASGNNEQFF
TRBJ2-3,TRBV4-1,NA,CASSQLDGYTDTQYF
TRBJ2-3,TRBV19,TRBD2,CASSGGTSGSPQTDTQYF
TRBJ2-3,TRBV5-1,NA,CASSFIQGDTQYF
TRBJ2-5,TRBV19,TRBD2,CASSQGLAGYLETQYF
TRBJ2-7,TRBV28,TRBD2,CASSFSGLAGGSYEQYF
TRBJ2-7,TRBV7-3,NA,CASSYQGGASAYEQYF
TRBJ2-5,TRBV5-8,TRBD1,CASSSRTGVETQYF
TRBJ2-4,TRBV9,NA,CASNAPGKNIQYF
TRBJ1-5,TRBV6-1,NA,CASGRNPSNQPQHF
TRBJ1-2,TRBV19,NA,CASSWDNNYGYTF
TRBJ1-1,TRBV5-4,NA,CASSLEAGRTEAFF
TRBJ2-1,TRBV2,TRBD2,CASSPAGVDNEQFF
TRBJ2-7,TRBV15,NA,CATSTHAGSYEQYF
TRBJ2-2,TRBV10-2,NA,CASIAGLVGGTGELFF
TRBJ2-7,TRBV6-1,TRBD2,CASRYGLAGSYEQYF
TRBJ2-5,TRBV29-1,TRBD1,CSVEGQGVGETQYF